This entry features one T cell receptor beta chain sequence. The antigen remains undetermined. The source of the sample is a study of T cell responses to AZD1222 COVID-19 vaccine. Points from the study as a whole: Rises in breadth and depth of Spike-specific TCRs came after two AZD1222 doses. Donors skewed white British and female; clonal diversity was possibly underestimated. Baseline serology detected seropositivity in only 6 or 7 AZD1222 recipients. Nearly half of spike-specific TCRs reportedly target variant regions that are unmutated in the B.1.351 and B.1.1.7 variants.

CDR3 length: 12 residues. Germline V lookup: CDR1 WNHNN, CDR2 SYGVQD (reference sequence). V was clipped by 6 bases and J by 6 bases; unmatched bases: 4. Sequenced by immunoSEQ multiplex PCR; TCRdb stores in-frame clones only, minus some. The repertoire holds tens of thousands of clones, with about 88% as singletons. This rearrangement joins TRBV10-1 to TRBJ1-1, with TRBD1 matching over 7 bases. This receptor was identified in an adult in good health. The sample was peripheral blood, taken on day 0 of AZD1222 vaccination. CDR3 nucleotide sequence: TGCGCCAGCAGCCAGACAGGGTCTGAAGCTTTCTTT. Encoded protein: CASSQTGSEAFF.